This TCR beta chain was retrieved from a study of blood T cell repertoires in COVID-19. Study details: Samples of COVID-19 (acute and convalescent) were obtained from the United States, Italy and Spain. In each case, the material was cDNA or gDNA derived from T cells, B-cell-depleted T cells, or PBMCs.

The CDR3 spans 16 residues. Germline loops: CDR1 SEHNR, CDR2 FQNEAQ (reference sequence). V dropped 2 bases and J dropped 9; count of bases not matched to a gene: 12. Per the original methods: For nucleated cells, counts were estimated from reference gene primer amplification. Clones were read by immunoSEQ multiplex PCR, and TCRdb kept only the in-frame ones, dropping some. That table furnishes V, J and clone size, whereas the DNA furnished D and trimming. The data contain roughly 39,000 clones, 90% to 95% of them singletons. The rearrangement uses TRBV7-9 and TRBJ2-1; 8 bases are a match to TRBD2. Material: peripheral blood. This receptor was taken from a human donor in a cohort sampled during active COVID-19. The CDR3 DNA is TGTGCCAGCAGCTTACAGAGTAGCGGGGCGGGTGGTGAGCAGTTCTTC. It encodes CASSLQSSGAGGEQFF.